The next 22 T cell receptor beta chains were all read from a single sample in a study of regulatory T cells in long-lasting Graves disease. Stated time point: newly diagnosed GD, antithyroid drugs for less than 3 months. With RNA extracted from PBMCs as input, the TCR library was made. With iRepertoire HTBI primers and Arm-PCR of CDR3 regions, TCR beta libraries were built. TCRdb reanalysed the multiplex PCR reads using MiXCR and keeps one entry per CDR3 protein. Of 600,000 to 650,000 distinct CDR3 sequences listed, approximately 15% are singletons. These data also formed part of another study, on T cells in Graves' hyperthyroidism and ophthalmopathy.

The sequencing used peripheral blood mononuclear cells (PBMCs), collected at new diagnosis, from a patient treated with antithyroid drugs. The receptors were sampled from a woman aged 25 to 39 with Graves disease.

This clonotype was observed a few times. A much larger clone is a single base away; this may be a read error. The J gene is TRBJ2-1, the V gene TRBV20-1, with TRBD2 matching over 12 bases. Germline values: CDR1 DFQATT, CDR2 SNEGSKA (reference sequence). The V and J ends lost 3 bases and 4 bases, in that order; junction bases with no gene match: 4. The CDR3 is 15 amino acids. In DNA, the CDR3 is TGCAGTGCTAGTGCCGGGACTAGCGGGTACAATGAGCAGTTCTTC. This sequence encodes CSASAGTSGYNEQFF.

This clonotype has just a few counts. DNA for the CDR3: TGTGCCACCAGCAGAGTTCCAGGGGGCTATGGCTACACCTTC. This translates into CATSRVPGGYGYTF. V gene TRBV15 combines with J gene TRBJ1-2; TRBD1 agrees at 7 bases. Trimming at V came to 1 base and at J to 4 bases, leaving 3 bases not matched to a gene. The germline CDR1 and CDR2 sequences are LNHNV and YYDKDF (reference sequence). The CDR3 covers 14 residues.

This clonotype was observed at least ten times. The genes are TRBV24-1 and TRBJ2-1, with 8 bases matching TRBD1. The V segment lost 2 bases and the J segment 6 bases; nucleotides outside the gene matches: 14. The CDR3 has 18 residues. The germline gives CDR1 KGHDR, CDR2 SFDVKD. This chain's CDR3 is CATSDSVVRTGPSNEQFF. CDR3 bases: TGTGCCACCAGTGATTCAGTGGTGCGGACAGGGCCCTCCAATGAGCAGTTCTTC.

The J gene is TRBJ1-1, the V gene TRBV6-1, with a possible D match to TRBD1 (6 bases). The germline V gene encodes CDR1 MNHNS and CDR2 SASEGT. The length of the CDR3 is 15 residues. V lost 1 base to trimming and J lost 5 bases, with 14 bases between them. CDR3 amino acids: CASSEGDTLRTEAFF. The DNA of the CDR3 is TGTGCCAGCAGTGAAGGGGACACTTTAAGGACTGAAGCTTTCTTT.

This clonotype was found many times. V usage is TRBV9 and J usage is TRBJ1-2, with TRBD1 as a possible D gene (5 bases). Trimming shortened V by 3 bases and J by 7 bases, and 10 bases separated the two germline ends. Germline assignment: CDR1 SGDLS and CDR2 YYNGEE. The CDR3 spans 12 residues. The CDR3 is CASSAGLGGYTF. In DNA, the CDR3 is TGTGCCAGCAGCGCAGGGTTAGGTGGCTACACCTTC.

This clonotype showed up many times. The chain joins TRBV6-1 to TRBJ2-3, with 8 bases matching TRBD2. The CDR3 spans 17 residues. CDR1 is MNHNS and CDR2 is SASEGT in the germline V gene. V lost 7 bases, J lost 0 bases, and 12 bases stayed unmatched. The CDR3 loop reads CASTSARREGSTDTQYF. The CDR3 DNA reads TGTGCCAGCACCAGTGCCCGCCGGGAGGGTAGCACAGATACGCAGTATTTT.

This CDR3 reads CASSLLTWYQETQYF. The CDR3 DNA is TGTGCCAGCAGCTTATTGACTTGGTACCAAGAGACCCAGTACTTC. The J gene is TRBJ2-5, the V gene TRBV7-8; D gene uncertain. V lost 2 bases, J lost 0 bases, and 10 bases lay in between. From germline, CDR1 is SGHVS and CDR2 FQNEAQ. CDR3 length: 15 residues.

This clonotype came up many times. The chain carries TRBV18 and TRBJ2-1; D is uncertain. Trimming took 6 bases from V and 10 from J, leaving 16 bases between them. Germline CDR1 reads KGHSH; CDR2 reads LQKENI. The CDR3 is 13 residues long. The CDR3 reads CASSPLSPVEQFF. The CDR3 bases are TGTGCCAGCTCGCCCTTATCTCCCGTCGAGCAGTTCTTC.

At least ten counts were recorded for this clonotype. The gene calls are TRBV7-9 and TRBJ2-2; 7 bases fit TRBD1. The trim removed 6 bases at V and 5 bases at J, leaving 3 bases unmatched. There are 13 residues in the CDR3. Germline CDR1 SEHNR, CDR2 FQNEAQ (reference sequence). CDR3 coding DNA: TGTGCCAGCAGTTCCAGGGGGACCGGGGAGCTGTTTTTT. This codes for CASSSRGTGELFF.

V and J are TRBV5-1 and TRBJ2-3, with D unresolved. The V gene's germline CDR1 is SGHRS and CDR2 YFSETQ. The V end was cut by 4 bases, the J end by 6 bases, with 24 bases between. This CDR3 comprises 17 residues. The CDR3 nucleotides are TGCGCCAGCAGCCCGGCGGTCCGCCTCCCTATTGTGGATACGCAGTATTTT. Its protein is CASSPAVRLPIVDTQYF.

V usage is TRBV12-3 or TRBV12-4 and J usage is TRBJ1-5; D gene uncertain. The CDR3 consists of 14 residues. Trimming left V 6 bases short and J 5 bases short, with 14 bases between. CDR3 amino acids: CASSRGGSHQPQHF. The CDR3 DNA follows: TGTGCCAGCAGCCGCGGAGGGAGCCATCAGCCCCAGCATTTT.

For this clonotype: A read error may explain this, as a much larger clone is one base away. The conserved closing phenylalanine or tryptophan is absent in this CDR3, likely reflecting a read error. V and J are TRBV28 and TRBJ1-1, with TRBD1 as a possible D gene (6 bases). The CDR3 runs to 16 residues. Trimming left V 2 bases short and J 7 bases short, with 20 bases between. Germline lookup yields CDR1 MDHEN and CDR2 SYDVKM. The CDR3 DNA reads TGTGCCAGCAGTTTAGGTATGCACAGGGAGAGGGGTGAAGCTTTCATT. Protein sequence: CASSLGMHRERGEAFI.

The rearrangement links TRBV5-5 to TRBJ1-5, with 8 bases identical to TRBD1. After removal of 4 bases from V and 7 bases from J, the junction contained 10 bases not matched to a gene. Germline V gives CDR1 SGHKS, CDR2 YYEKEE (reference sequence). This CDR3 is built from 15 residues. CDR3 in amino acids: CASSSGTGVDQPQHF. DNA for the CDR3: TGTGCCAGCAGCAGCGGGACAGGAGTGGACCAGCCCCAGCATTTT.

This clonotype was counted a few times. CDR3: CRRAVRLTDTQYF. The CDR3 coding sequence is TGTCGTCGTGCGGTACGGCTCACAGATACGCAGTATTTT. The V call is TRBV5-4, the J call TRBJ2-3, with no clear D. This CDR3 has 13 amino acids. Germline CDR1 and CDR2: SGHNT and YYREEE (reference sequence).

This clonotype was seen repeatedly, ten times or more. The rearrangement joins TRBV12-3 or TRBV12-4 to TRBJ2-1; the match to TRBD2 covers 11 bases. The CDR3 length is 16 residues. J lost 2 bases, V lost 6 bases, and 6 bases had no gene match. The CDR3 protein is CASSPTSGRPYNEQFF. DNA for the CDR3: TGTGCCAGCAGCCCAACTAGCGGGAGACCCTACAATGAGCAGTTCTTC.

This clonotype came up many times. This chain connects TRBV20-1 to TRBJ2-3; TRBD2 agrees at 11 bases. With 6 bases clipped from V and 0 bases from J, the junction kept 5 bases outside the gene matches. This CDR3 has 15 residues. CDR1 and CDR2 from the germline V gene are DFQATT and SNEGSKA (reference sequence). Here the CDR3 DNA reads TGCAGTGCCATGGGACTAGCGGTTAGCACAGATACGCAGTATTTT. The encoded protein is CSAMGLAVSTDTQYF.

This sequence joins TRBV28 and TRBJ2-1, with no clear D. CDR3 length: 13 amino acids. The ends were cut back, 8 bases at V and 10 bases at J, with 18 bases in the middle. Germline-derived CDR1 and CDR2 are MDHEN and SYDVKM. CDR3 sequence reads: CASGHGSWREQFF. CDR3 in DNA: TGTGCCAGCGGTCATGGTAGCTGGCGGGAGCAGTTCTTC. Drawing the rest from reference TRBV28 and TRBJ2-1, the complete variable domain is DVKVTQSSRYLVKRTGEKVFLECVQDMDHENMFWYRQDPGLGLRLIYFSYDVKMKEKGDIPEGYSVSREKKERFSLILESASTNQTSMYLCASGHGSWREQFFGPGTRLTVL.

About this clonotype: This may come from a read error, since a much larger clone is one base off. The chain links TRBV28 to TRBJ2-1, with TRBD1 as a possible D gene (5 bases). Trimming pared 2 bases from V and 10 bases from J, leaving 18 bases between. The germline CDR1 and CDR2 sequences are MDHEN and SYDVKM. The CDR3 has 15 amino acids. The CDR3 here is CASSLGAVGSYEQFF. The DNA for the CDR3 is TGTGCCAGCAGTTTAGGGGCGGTTGGCTCCTACGAGCAGTTCTTC. Filled out from reference TRBV28 and TRBJ2-1, the complete variable domain reads DVKVTQSSRYLVKRTGEKVFLECVQDMDHENMFWYRQDPGLGLRLIYFSYDVKMKEKGDIPEGYSVSREKKERFSLILESASTNQTSMYLCASSLGAVGSYEQFFGPGTRLTVL.

This clonotype has a count of ten or more. J is TRBJ1-1 and V is TRBV19; 8 nucleotides align to TRBD1. V shed 5 bases, J shed 3 bases, and the junction held 8 bases outside the gene matches. This CDR3 comprises 15 residues. The germline gives CDR1 LNHDA, CDR2 SQIVND (reference sequence). CDR3 coding DNA: TGTGCCAGTAGTTCCCTTACAGGGGGGGACACTGAAGCTTTCTTT. Its protein is CASSSLTGGDTEAFF. Combining the CDR3 with reference TRBV19 and TRBJ1-1 gives the whole variable domain DGGITQSPKYLFRKEGQNVTLSCEQNLNHDAMYWYRQDPGQGLRLIYYSQIVNDFQKGDIAEGYSVSREKKESFPLTVTSAQKNPTAFYLCASSSLTGGDTEAFFGQGTRLTVV.

In its sample, this clonotype was seen many times. The rearrangement links TRBV28 to TRBJ2-1; the D is unclear. The CDR3 runs to 13 residues. Germline V gene lookup returns CDR1 MDHEN and CDR2 SYDVKM. Trimming took off 5 bases at V and 7 bases at J, with 12 bases between the two ends. This CDR3 is CASSPGSGNEQFF. DNA of the CDR3: TGTGCCAGCAGTCCCGGATCCGGGAATGAGCAGTTCTTC.

This clonotype was seen a handful of times. V gene TRBV7-3 combines with J gene TRBJ2-5, with a tentative D call TRBD1 (5 bases). CDR1 and CDR2 (germline): SGHTA, FQGTGA. The V gene lost 1 base and the J gene lost 3 bases, with 6 bases spanning the gap. The length of the CDR3 is 13 residues. Here the CDR3 reads CASSLRTKETQYF. In DNA form, the CDR3 reads TGTGCCAGCAGCTTAAGGACAAAAGAGACCCAGTACTTC.

This clonotype appeared a few times. V and J are TRBV5-1 and TRBJ2-2, with 8 bases matching TRBD2. V dropped 5 bases and J dropped 5; count of bases not matched to a gene: 2. From germline, CDR1 is SGHRS and CDR2 YFSETQ. The CDR3 is 13 amino acids. CDR3 nucleotides: TGCGCCAGCAGACTAGCGGAAACCGGGGAGCTGTTTTTT. Amino acid sequence: CASRLAETGELFF.